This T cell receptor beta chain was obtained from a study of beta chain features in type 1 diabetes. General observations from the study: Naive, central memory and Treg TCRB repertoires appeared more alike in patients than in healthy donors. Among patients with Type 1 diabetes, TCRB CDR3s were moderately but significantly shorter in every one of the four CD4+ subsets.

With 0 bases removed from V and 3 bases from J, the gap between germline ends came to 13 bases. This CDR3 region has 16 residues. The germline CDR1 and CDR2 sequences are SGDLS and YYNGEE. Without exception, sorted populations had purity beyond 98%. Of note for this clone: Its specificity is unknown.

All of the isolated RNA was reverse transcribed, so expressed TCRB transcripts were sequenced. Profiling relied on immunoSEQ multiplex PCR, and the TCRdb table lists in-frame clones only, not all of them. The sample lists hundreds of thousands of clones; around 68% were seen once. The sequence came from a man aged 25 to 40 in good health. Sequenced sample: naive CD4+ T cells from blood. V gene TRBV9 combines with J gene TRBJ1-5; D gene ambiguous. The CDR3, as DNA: TGTGCCAGCAGCGTAGGGGAAGGTCCTCCCAATCAGCCCCAGCATTTT. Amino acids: CASSVGEGPPNQPQHF.